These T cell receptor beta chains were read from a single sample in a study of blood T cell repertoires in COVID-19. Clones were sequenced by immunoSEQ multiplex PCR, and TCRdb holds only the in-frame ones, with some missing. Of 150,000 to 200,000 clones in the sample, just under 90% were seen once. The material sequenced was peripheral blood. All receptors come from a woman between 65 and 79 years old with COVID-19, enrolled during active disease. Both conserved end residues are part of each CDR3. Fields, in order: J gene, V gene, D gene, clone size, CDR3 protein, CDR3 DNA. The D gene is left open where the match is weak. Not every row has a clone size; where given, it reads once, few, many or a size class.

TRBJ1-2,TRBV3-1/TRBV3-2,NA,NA,CASSQGDRLNNYTF,TGTGCCAGCAGCCAAGGCGACAGGTTGAATAACTACACCTTC
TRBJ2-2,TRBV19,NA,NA,CASKGSPRHTGELFF,TGTGCCAGTAAAGGTTCTCCCAGGCATACCGGGGAGCTGTTTTTT
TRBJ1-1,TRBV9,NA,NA,CASSVGPGKNTEAFF,TGTGCCAGCAGCGTAGGGCCGGGGAAGAACACTGAAGCTTTCTTT
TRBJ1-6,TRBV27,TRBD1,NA,CASSDRGGSPLHF,TGTGCCAGCAGTGACAGGGGAGGGTCACCCCTCCACTTT
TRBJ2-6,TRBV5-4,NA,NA,CASSPLAPGANVLTF,TGTGCCAGCAGCCCCCTGGCCCCTGGGGCCAACGTCCTGACTTTC
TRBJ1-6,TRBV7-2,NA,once,CASSLARQGAGSPLHF,TGTGCCAGCAGCTTAGCCCGGCAAGGGGCGGGATCACCCCTCCACTTT
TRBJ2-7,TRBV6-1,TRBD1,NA,CASSLPGGDYEQYF,TGTGCCAGCAGCCTACCAGGGGGCGACTACGAGCAGTACTTC
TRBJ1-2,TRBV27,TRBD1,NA,CASTQNRGNYGYTF,TGTGCCAGCACCCAAAACAGGGGGAACTATGGCTACACCTTC
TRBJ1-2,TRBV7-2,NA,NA,CASSLARVDGYTF,TGTGCCAGCAGCTTAGCGCGCGTCGATGGCTACACCTTC
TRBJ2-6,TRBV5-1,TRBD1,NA,CASSWGPGTGGVSGANVLTF,TGCGCCAGCAGCTGGGGTCCCGGGACAGGGGGCGTATCTGGGGCCAACGTCCTGACTTTC
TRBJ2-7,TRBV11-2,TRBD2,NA,CASSYRGGGAIEQYF,TGTGCCAGCAGCTACCGGGGCGGGGGAGCGATCGAGCAGTACTTC
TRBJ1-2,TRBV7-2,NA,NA,CASSLLGRNYGYTF,TGTGCCAGCAGCTTACTGGGGAGAAACTATGGCTACACCTTC
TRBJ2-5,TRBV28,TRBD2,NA,CASSPSGGLQETQYF,TGTGCCAGCAGTCCTAGCGGGGGACTCCAAGAGACCCAGTACTTC
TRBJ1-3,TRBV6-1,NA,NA,CASSEAGGSGNTIYF,TGTGCCAGCAGTGAAGCAGGGGGTTCTGGAAACACCATATATTTT
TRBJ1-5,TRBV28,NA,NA,CASTEVGGGNQPQHF,TGTGCCAGCACCGAGGTGGGGGGAGGCAATCAGCCCCAGCATTTT
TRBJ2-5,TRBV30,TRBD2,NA,CAWSPRTSFETQYF,TGTGCCTGGAGTCCGAGGACTAGCTTTGAGACCCAGTACTTC
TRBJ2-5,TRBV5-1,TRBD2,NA,CASSRGLAGGRRETQYF,TGCGCCAGCAGTCGGGGACTAGCGGGGGGGCGAAGAGAGACCCAGTACTTC
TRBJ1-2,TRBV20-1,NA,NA,CSASHGDYGYTF,TGCAGTGCTAGTCACGGAGACTATGGCTACACCTTC
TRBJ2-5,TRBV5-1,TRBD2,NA,CASSLGLARLQETQYF,TGCGCCAGCAGCTTGGGACTAGCGCGGCTCCAAGAGACCCAGTACTTC
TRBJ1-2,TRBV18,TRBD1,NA,CASSPPLGTGGNYGYTF,TGTGCCAGCTCACCACCCTTAGGAACAGGGGGCAACTATGGCTACACCTTC
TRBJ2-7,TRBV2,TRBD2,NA,CASSSTLTGTSGYEQYF,TGTGCCAGCAGTTCAACCCTGACCGGGACTAGCGGCTACGAGCAGTACTTC
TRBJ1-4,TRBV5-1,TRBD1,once,CASSSATGTGNEKLFF,TGCGCCAGCAGCTCAGCAACCGGGACAGGCAATGAAAAACTGTTTTTT
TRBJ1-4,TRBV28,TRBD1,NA,CASSFSTGGGEKLFF,TGTGCCAGCAGTTTCTCGACAGGGGGAGGGGAAAAACTGTTTTTT
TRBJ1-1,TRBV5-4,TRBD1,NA,CASSTKTGDTEAFF,TGTGCCAGCAGCACCAAGACAGGGGACACTGAAGCTTTCTTT
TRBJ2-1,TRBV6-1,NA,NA,CASSSGSSYNEQFF,TGTGCCAGCAGCTCCGGTAGCTCCTACAATGAGCAGTTCTTC
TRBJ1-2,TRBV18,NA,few,CASSLLAAGTDYGYTF,TGTGCCAGCTCACTCCTGGCGGCGGGCACGGACTATGGCTACACCTTC
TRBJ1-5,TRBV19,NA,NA,CASSIDTGLVQPQHF,TGTGCCAGTAGTATAGATACAGGGTTGGTCCAGCCCCAGCATTTT
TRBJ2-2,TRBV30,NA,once,CAWTPTGSGELFF,TGTGCCTGGACCCCCACCGGGTCCGGGGAGCTGTTTTTT